This T cell receptor (beta chain) was documented in a study of shared clonotypes between healthy human individuals. Data came from immunoSEQ multiplex PCR; TCRdb stores just in-frame clones and leaves some out. Found here are 2 million to 2.5 million clones, 85% to 95% of them singletons; the top ten hold 0.39%. The TCR sequence derives from a man aged 18 to 29 in good health. Some clones in this sample may be carry-over from other donors' samples. The sample was naive CD4+ T cells from PBMCs. Subset here: CD45RA+ positively selected.

The CDR3 here is CASRGDTTAVYEQYF. The CDR3 coding sequence is TGTGCCAGCAGAGGAGACACTACCGCAGTCTACGAGCAGTACTTC. The rearrangement links TRBV28 to TRBJ2-7; D uncertain. Germline CDR1 MDHEN, CDR2 SYDVKM. V lost 6 bases, J lost 3 bases, and 18 bases lay in between. There are 15 residues in the CDR3.